Below are 30 T cell receptor beta chains sequenced from a single sample in a study of shared clonotypes between healthy human individuals. Positive CCR7 selection of CD45RO-negative cells yielded the naive CD8 cells, and terminally differentiated effector memory CD45RA+ cells were excluded. Some clones are missing from TCRdb's copy, which holds only in-frame ones; the method was immunoSEQ multiplex PCR. The table lists about 2,200,000 clones, roughly 91% of them singletons. The sequenced sample consisted of naive CD8+ T cells from PBMCs. The receptors here all came from a man aged 18 to 29 in good health. Some clones in this sample may be carry-over from other donors' samples.

The genes are TRBV9 and TRBJ2-1; D is perhaps TRBD2 (6 bases). Germline CDR1 is SGDLS and CDR2 is YYNGEE. V lost 0 bases and J lost 6, with 10 bases in between. The CDR3 runs 14 residues. The CDR3 reads CASSVAEGFNEQFF. DNA for the CDR3: TGTGCCAGCAGCGTAGCGGAGGGCTTCAATGAGCAGTTCTTC.

CDR3 nucleotides: TGTGCCAGCAGCTTCCGATCCGGGAGTATCCACAATGAGCAGTTCTTC. Translated, it gives CASSFRSGSIHNEQFF. The chain links TRBV7-9 to TRBJ2-1; a possible D gene is TRBD2 (6 bases). Germline V CDR1 and CDR2: SEHNR, FQNEAQ (reference sequence). The CDR3 is 16 residues long. Trimming pared 3 bases from V and 5 bases from J, leaving 17 bases between.

This clone was counted once. V is TRBV11-2 and J is TRBJ1-1; tentative D call: TRBD1 (6 bases). CDR3 length equals 15 residues. Germline CDR1 is SGHAT and CDR2 is FQNNGV. The V and J ends lost 0 bases and 6 bases respectively, with 14 bases between them. The CDR3 nucleotides are TGTGCCAGCAGCTTAGAAGCAGGGGAATGGCCTGAAGCTTTCTTT. Protein: CASSLEAGEWPEAFF.

This chain joins TRBV9 and TRBJ1-1, with unresolved D. Germline V gene sequence: CDR1 SGDLS, CDR2 YYNGEE. This CDR3 is 15 amino acids long. Trimming left V 0 bases short and J 10 bases short, with 19 bases between. The CDR3 coding sequence is TGTGCCAGCAGCGTAGAAAGCGTGTGGGGAGAAGTAGCTTTCTTT. Translation: CASSVESVWGEVAFF.

This CDR3 reads CASSYSRGDGELFF. The CDR3 DNA reads TGTGCCAGCAGTTACTCGCGTGGAGACGGGGAGCTGTTTTTT. The rearrangement joins TRBV6-5 to TRBJ2-2; D remains ambiguous. The CDR3 is made up of 14 amino acids. The germline V gene has CDR1 MNHEY and CDR2 SVGAGI. V was trimmed by 0 bases and J by 7 bases, leaving 9 bases between them.

The chain links TRBV7-6 to TRBJ2-1; D might be TRBD2 (5 bases). Trimming removed 5 bases at V and 6 bases at J, with 8 bases between. The CDR3 runs 12 residues. Germline-derived CDR1 and CDR2 are SGHVS and FNYEAQ. This CDR3 reads CASSTRVNEQFF. The CDR3 nucleotides read TGTGCCAGCAGCACGCGGGTCAATGAGCAGTTCTTC.

The V call is TRBV29-1, the J call TRBJ2-7; D could derive from TRBD1 or TRBD2 (5 bases each). The germline V and J ends were trimmed by 5 bases and 4 bases, with 18 bases remaining between them. The CDR3 is made up of 14 amino acids. Germline loops: CDR1 SQVTM, CDR2 ANQGSEA. The CDR3 DNA reads as TGCAGCGTTCCCGGGACGGAATCCCGTTACGAGCAGTACTTC. It yields the protein CSVPGTESRYEQYF.

The chain recombines TRBV6-6 with TRBJ2-3; no definite D call. Deletions cut 6 bases from V and 4 bases from J, with 14 bases between. CDR1 and CDR2 (germline): MNHNY, SVGAGI (reference sequence). The CDR3 sequence is 14 residues long. CDR3 sequence (DNA): TGTGCCAGCAGCGAGAACTTTCCGCCAGATACGCAGTATTTT. Its protein is CASSENFPPDTQYF.

This chain links TRBV5-5 with TRBJ1-5; 8 bases are shared with TRBD1. The CDR3 loop spans 15 amino acids. CDR1 is SGHKS, CDR2 YYEKEE, per germline (reference sequence). The J segment lost 7 bases and the V segment lost 0 bases, leaving 6 bases of the junction unmatched. The DNA for the CDR3 is TGTGCCAGCAGCTTGGGAGGACAGGGTGACCAGCCCCAGCATTTT. Translating gives CASSLGGQGDQPQHF.

This sequence joins TRBV9 and TRBJ1-2; the match to TRBD1 covers 9 bases. This CDR3 is built from 14 residues. V was clipped by 5 bases and J by 5 bases; unmatched bases: 7. CDR1 is SGDLS, CDR2 YYNGEE, per germline. CDR3 amino acids: CASSVTGGRYGYTF. CDR3 sequence (DNA): TGTGCCAGCAGTGTAACAGGGGGCAGATATGGCTACACCTTC. The full variable domain, with the rest looked up from reference TRBV9 and TRBJ1-2, is DSGVTQTPKHLITATGQRVTLRCSPRSGDLSVYWYQQSLDQGLQFLIQYYNGEERAKGNILERFSAQQFPDLHSELNLSSLELGDSALYFCASSVTGGRYGYTFGSGTRLTVV.

On this clone itself: Other nucleotide sequences in the sample specify the same CDR3. The J gene is TRBJ1-2, the V gene TRBV6-5; D possibly corresponds to TRBD1 (5 bases). The CDR3 is made up of 14 amino acids. V gave up 2 bases and J gave up 2 bases, with 9 bases separating them. Germline CDR1 reads MNHEY; CDR2 reads SVGAGI. The CDR3 reads CASSYSSGNYGYTF. CDR3 in DNA: TGTGCCAGCAGTTACAGCTCAGGGAACTATGGCTACACCTTC.

The CDR3 sequence is CASSLEAGVSYNEQFF. CDR3 nucleotides: TGTGCCAGCAGTTTGGAGGCGGGAGTCTCCTACAATGAGCAGTTCTTC. This sequence joins TRBV28 and TRBJ2-1, with TRBD2 identical over 7 bases. Per the germline V gene, CDR1 is MDHEN and CDR2 is SYDVKM. V shed 3 bases and J 0 bases; nucleotides not matched to a gene: 5. The CDR3 extends over 16 amino acids.

This clone was seen more than once but under ten times. This same CDR3 is encoded by further DNA sequences in the sample. The CDR3 coding sequence is TGTGCCAGCAGCGTCGGGCTAGCGGGAGTCGATGAGCAGTTCTTC. Translating it yields CASSVGLAGVDEQFF. The chain has TRBV9 and TRBJ2-1, with TRBD2 matching 10 bases. V lost 2 bases and J lost 8; bases outside the gene matches: 7. Germline V gene data show CDR1 as SGDLS and CDR2 as YYNGEE. The CDR3 contains 15 residues.

The chain employs TRBV4-1 and TRBJ1-1; D gene unclear. CDR1 is MGHRA, CDR2 YSYEKL, per germline. Trimming stripped 2 bases from V and 6 bases from J, with 16 bases between. This CDR3 comprises 15 residues. CDR3 sequence (DNA): TGCGCCAGCAGCCAAAGGGCGACGGGTCGGGCTGAAGCTTTCTTT. Translating it yields CASSQRATGRAEAFF.

The V and J genes are TRBV27 and TRBJ2-1; TRBD2 might be the D (6 bases). Germline lookup yields CDR1 MNHEY and CDR2 SMNVEV (reference sequence). The CDR3 spans 14 residues. The V gene lost 5 bases and the J gene lost 5 bases, with 13 bases spanning the gap. This chain's CDR3 is CASSPIWEDNEQFF. DNA of the CDR3: TGTGCCAGCAGTCCCATTTGGGAGGACAATGAGCAGTTCTTC.

The V call is TRBV6-1, the J call TRBJ1-1, with D hard to call. CDR1 is MNHNS and CDR2 is SASEGT in the germline V gene. Deletions cut 2 bases from V and 7 bases from J, with 8 bases between. The CDR3 covers 12 residues. CDR3 region: CASSEPRREAFF. The CDR3 DNA follows: TGTGCCAGCAGTGAACCCCGCCGTGAAGCTTTCTTT.

The rearrangement links TRBV29-1 to TRBJ1-2; 10 bases fit TRBD1. V lost 1 base, J lost 4 bases, and 6 bases stayed unmatched. Germline V gives CDR1 SQVTM, CDR2 ANQGSEA. The CDR3 is 15 residues long. In DNA, the CDR3 is TGCAGCGTTGAAGGTGGACAGGGGGTAAGCTATGGCTACACCTTC. Translating it yields CSVEGGQGVSYGYTF.

This chain links TRBV19 with TRBJ2-7; 8 nucleotides match TRBD1. V trimming: 2 bases; J trimming: 3 bases; junction bases outside the gene matches: 6. Germline assignment: CDR1 LNHDA and CDR2 SQIVND (reference sequence). The CDR3 has 15 residues. This chain's CDR3 is CASSISVGTGYEQYF. The CDR3 coding sequence is TGTGCCAGTAGTATAAGCGTTGGGACAGGCTACGAGCAGTACTTC.

V usage is TRBV29-1 and J usage is TRBJ2-7, with 10 nucleotides matching TRBD1. Germline lookup yields CDR1 SQVTM and CDR2 ANQGSEA. This CDR3 is built from 15 residues. V was clipped by 4 bases and J by 2 bases; unmatched bases: 8. The DNA for the CDR3 is TGCAGCGTTGCAAAAGGGGGACAGGGGACCTACGAGCAGTACTTC. Translation: CSVAKGGQGTYEQYF.

This chain connects TRBV11-1 to TRBJ2-7; 9 bases are a match to TRBD2. Germline V gene sequence: CDR1 SGHAT, CDR2 FQDESV (reference sequence). Losses at the gene ends were 5 bases for V and 0 bases for J; bases not matched to a gene: 2. CDR3 length: 14 residues. CDR3 in amino acids: CASSPGLASYEQYF. CDR3 nucleotide sequence: TGTGCCAGCAGCCCGGGACTAGCCTCCTACGAGCAGTACTTC.

The rearrangement links TRBV4-1 to TRBJ2-2; D unresolved. The germline V and J ends were trimmed by 1 base and 7 bases, with 10 bases remaining between them. The germline V gene has CDR1 MGHRA and CDR2 YSYEKL. This CDR3 region has 14 residues. CDR3 in DNA: TGCGCCAGCAGCCAAGTTGGGTTGAACGGGGAGCTGTTTTTT. It translates to CASSQVGLNGELFF.

The J gene is TRBJ2-1, the V gene TRBV7-9; TRBD1 matches at 7 bases. Germline loops: CDR1 SEHNR, CDR2 FQNEAQ (reference sequence). This CDR3 is built from 17 residues. Trimming at V came to 5 bases and at J to 0 bases, leaving 10 bases not matched to a gene. As DNA, the CDR3 is TGTGCCAGCAGCCCTAGGGCCCGGGACAGCTCCTACAATGAGCAGTTCTTC. Protein product: CASSPRARDSSYNEQFF.

This clone showed up just once. This chain links TRBV28 with TRBJ1-3; 12 bases agree with TRBD1. The CDR3 extends over 15 amino acids. Germline assignment: CDR1 MDHEN and CDR2 SYDVKM. Trimming cost V 6 bases and J 3 bases; bases outside gene matches: 3. This chain's CDR3 is CASRGTGGFGNTIYF. The CDR3 nucleotides read TGTGCCAGCAGGGGGACAGGGGGCTTTGGAAACACCATATATTTT.

The gene calls are TRBV15 and TRBJ1-1; no definite D call. The ends were cut back, 5 bases at V and 0 bases at J, with 13 bases in the middle. The CDR3 has 15 residues. Germline CDR1 LNHNV, CDR2 YYDKDF (reference sequence). The CDR3 DNA reads as TGTGCCACCAGCTTAAGCGTCAAGCTGAACACTGAAGCTTTCTTT. Translation: CATSLSVKLNTEAFF.

The chain recombines TRBV9 with TRBJ2-2; D is perhaps TRBD2 (6 bases). Germline V CDR1 and CDR2: SGDLS, YYNGEE. V was pared by 3 bases and J by 2 bases, with 11 bases between. The CDR3 length is 15 residues. CDR3 DNA: TGTGCCAGCAGCGAGGGGACTCTTAACACCGGGGAGCTGTTTTTT. Translation: CASSEGTLNTGELFF. Supplemented by reference TRBV9 and TRBJ2-2, the full variable domain reads DSGVTQTPKHLITATGQRVTLRCSPRSGDLSVYWYQQSLDQGLQFLIQYYNGEERAKGNILERFSAQQFPDLHSELNLSSLELGDSALYFCASSEGTLNTGELFFGEGSRLTVL.

The gene calls are TRBV5-5 and TRBJ2-7; D ambiguous. This CDR3 is 15 amino acids long. Germline lookup yields CDR1 SGHKS and CDR2 YYEKEE (reference sequence). Trimming stripped 6 bases from V and 0 bases from J, with 16 bases between. CDR3 residues: CASNSRAVASYEQYF. DNA for the CDR3: TGTGCCAGCAACTCACGGGCTGTAGCCTCCTACGAGCAGTACTTC.

The chain joins TRBV7-9 to TRBJ2-2, with TRBD2 matching over 11 bases. Germline lookup yields CDR1 SEHNR and CDR2 FQNEAQ (reference sequence). This CDR3 spans 19 amino acids. Germline trimming cut 4 bases from V and 2 bases from J; bases unmatched to any gene: 12. The CDR3 DNA sequence: TGTGCCAGCAGCTCCCCTGCGGCTAGCGGGAGGAAAAACACCGGGGAGCTGTTTTTT. Translated: CASSSPAASGRKNTGELFF.

The chain joins TRBV27 to TRBJ2-2; D might be TRBD1 (5 bases). The CDR3 has 17 amino acids. Trimming removed 5 bases from V and 4 bases from J, with 20 bases in between. In germline, CDR1 is MNHEY, CDR2 SMNVEV (reference sequence). The chain's CDR3 is CASSTRVTRQLTGELFF. CDR3 DNA: TGTGCCAGCAGTACCCGAGTCACAAGACAGCTCACCGGGGAGCTGTTTTTT.

This rearrangement joins TRBV2 to TRBJ2-5; D perhaps matches TRBD2 (7 bases). Trimming took off 6 bases at V and 5 bases at J, with 16 bases between the two ends. Germline V gene sequence: CDR1 SNHLY, CDR2 FYNNEI. The CDR3 length is 14 residues. The CDR3 region has the DNA TGTGCCAGCAGGAGGGCGGGGGCCGGGGAGACCCAGTACTTC. Translated, it gives CASRRAGAGETQYF.

J is TRBJ2-7 and V is TRBV7-8, with D possibly TRBD2 on 5 matching bases. The CDR3 sequence is 12 residues long. V lost 2 bases and J lost 5, with 7 bases in between. Germline lookup yields CDR1 SGHVS and CDR2 FQNEAQ. The CDR3 loop is CASSLRADEQYF. CDR3 nucleotides: TGTGCCAGCAGCTTACGAGCGGACGAGCAGTACTTC.